This T cell receptor beta chain was profiled in a study of T-cell memory formation after mild COVID-19 (dated by TCRdb to 2020 to 2022). For the study in its entirety: TCR sequence clusters from the two donors were largely donor specific. In a couple of donors, T-cell clones that expanded and contracted after mild COVID-19 were followed by sequencing TCRalpha and TCRbeta repertoires longitudinally. Two young, previously healthy adult volunteers made up the cohort, one male and one female.

Results the study describes overall, beyond this receptor: The detection of some responding clones in pre-infection memory suggests that pre-existing cross-reactive memory T cells joined the SARS-CoV-2 response. Contracting CD4+ clones were found mainly in CM and EM memory subsets, while CD8+ clones were enriched in EMRA. SARS-CoV-2 specificity was not confirmed for the second-wave clones peaking on day 37. The study included only a couple of mild cases, and larger cohorts that include severe cases with pre-infection samples were judged to be necessary. Balanced CD4/CD8 phenotypes were observed for clones contracting from day 15 to 85, whereas a bias towards CD4+ was observed for a second wave of clones expanding from day 15 to 37.

TCRdb names Illumina NovaSeq 6000 as the instrument used. Using 5'RACE with constant-segment primers, TCRalpha and TCRbeta cDNA libraries were constructed, with sample barcodes and unique molecular identifiers added in the process. RNA was extracted from every sample with Trizol reagent. Amplification of the libraries took two PCR steps, and the second step added a second sample barcode plus Illumina TruSeq adapters. The libraries were sequenced on an Illumina NovaSeq using 2 x 150 bp paired-end reads. In the source study's methods: Demultiplexing of reads and collapsing into UMI-guided consensus sequences were performed with migec v1.2.7. Using mixcr v2.1.11, UMI consensuses were aligned to TRA and TRB V and J templates and then assembled into clonotypes. A clonotype was counted as expanded or contracted only when both edgeR and NoisET called the clonotype significant, with the noise models trained on biological replicates. For edgeR calls, a false discovery rate-adjusted p below 0.01 and a log2 fold-change threshold of 1 were applied. As an exploratory analysis of dynamics, max-normalized trajectories of the 1000 most abundant clonotypes were examined with PCA combined with hierarchical clustering. Separately sequenced CD4+ and CD8+ repertoires were used to assign the CD4 or CD8 phenotype of responding clones. TCRdb cleaned the public reads at Q25 with fastp, built clones with MiXCR and kept in-frame beta chains. Here each entry gathers all rows of one CDR3 protein and keeps the most common genes and DNA. The V and J calls reflect TCRdb's pipeline rather than the authors' work. Within this sample are about 250,000 distinct CDR3 sequences, with roughly 18% of them counted one time only. The ten largest make up 23% of the sample.

Ficoll-Paque density gradient centrifugation was used to isolate PBMCs. As to this clonotype: Its antigen specificity is not known. It has no much larger one-base neighbor in the sample; base qualities were not kept.

Source material: PBMCs or a T cell subset sorted from them (not recorded which). This clonotype was sampled from a man between 18 and 29 years old who had mild COVID-19 (a few samples of this study predate the infection). The sample titles of this study are shuffled in the database, so cell type and time point are left out; the donor was told from shared clones.

This receptor has the CDR3 CASSLDARSYGYTF. The DNA is TGTGCCAGCAGCTTGGACGCGCGGAGCTATGGCTACACCTTC. This receptor chain uses TRBV7-9 and TRBJ1-2; no confident D gene assignment can be made. The CDR3 has 14 amino acids, counting the end cysteine and phenylalanine. Only the CDR3 DNA is retained, 42 bases long and in frame from the first base. V is reduced by 3 bases and J by 4 bases, leaving a spacing of 12 bases between them. The CDR1 and CDR2 encoded by the germline V gene (reference sequence) are SEHNR and FQNEAQ.